The 9 T cell receptor beta chains below were found in one sample sequenced in a study of shared clonotypes between healthy human individuals. The data were produced by immunoSEQ multiplex PCR, yet TCRdb's version contains in-frame clones alone and is incomplete. The sample records approximately 640,000 clones, approximately 75% being singletons. The sequenced sample was memory CD4+ T cells sorted from blood. Subset of the sample: CD45RA-negative fraction. These receptors came from a woman in her twenties or thirties in good health.

This clone was counted only a few times. The chain joins TRBV7-8 to TRBJ2-1; 7 nucleotides match TRBD2. The CDR3 is 16 residues long. Germline-derived CDR1 and CDR2 are SGHVS and FQNEAQ. The V segment lost 1 base and the J segment 1 base; nucleotides outside the gene matches: 4. The CDR3 here is CASSLGGSRSYNEQFF. CDR3 nucleotides: TGTGCCAGCAGCTTAGGCGGGAGTCGTTCCTACAATGAGCAGTTCTTC.

The chain employs TRBV11-2 and TRBJ2-1; TRBD2 matches at 11 bases. The CDR3 extends over 15 amino acids. V trimming: 6 bases; J trimming: 5 bases; junction bases outside the gene matches: 6. Germline CDR1 SGHAT, CDR2 FQNNGV. The CDR3: CASRPTSGRNNEQFF. CDR3 nucleotide sequence: TGTGCCAGCAGACCAACTAGCGGGAGAAACAATGAGCAGTTCTTC. Using reference TRBV11-2 and TRBJ2-1 for the parts outside the CDR3, the full variable domain is EAGVAQSPRYKIIEKRQSVAFWCNPISGHATLYWYQQILGQGPKLLIQFQNNGVVDDSQLPKDRFSAERLKGVDSTLKIQPAKLEDSAVYLCASRPTSGRNNEQFFGPGTRLTVL.

A note on this clone: Only one base separates this from a far larger clonotype, so it likely reflects a read error. This sample also contains other DNA sequences that code for the same CDR3. The rearrangement joins TRBV11-2 to TRBJ2-5; perhaps TRBD1 as D (5 bases). Germline CDR1 and CDR2: SGHAT and FQNNGV. There are 12 residues in the CDR3. V lost 5 bases and J lost 7, with 11 bases in between. For the CDR3, the DNA is TGTGCCAGCAGCCAAGGGGTTCTGACCCAGTACTTC. Its protein is CASSQGVLTQYF.

The J gene is TRBJ2-7, the V gene TRBV2; 12 bases match TRBD1. From germline, CDR1 is SNHLY and CDR2 FYNNEI. The length of the CDR3 is 16 residues. V was pared by 6 bases and J by 5 bases, with 11 bases of the junction left unmatched. As DNA, the CDR3 is TGTGCCAGCAGGAGCCCTGGGACAGGGGGCATCAACGAGCAGTACTTC. This gives the protein CASRSPGTGGINEQYF.

The chain combines TRBV19 with TRBJ2-1; perhaps TRBD2 as D (6 bases). The germline V and J ends were trimmed by 5 bases and 8 bases, with 16 bases remaining between them. From germline, CDR1 is LNHDA and CDR2 SQIVND (reference sequence). This CDR3 has 14 amino acids. The CDR3 is CASSVSSAVHEQFF. The CDR3 bases are TGTGCCAGTAGTGTCTCTAGCGCCGTGCATGAGCAGTTCTTC.

This clone was counted only a few times. The chain carries TRBV5-1 and TRBJ1-2; D ambiguous. Trimming pared 1 base from V and 4 bases from J, leaving 8 bases between. Germline V gives CDR1 SGHRS, CDR2 YFSETQ. The CDR3 is made up of 13 amino acids. The CDR3 sequence is CASSLSRGYGYTF. CDR3 nucleotides: TGCGCCAGCAGCTTGAGTCGTGGCTATGGCTACACCTTC.

The chain couples TRBV7-2 to TRBJ2-1, with D possibly matching TRBD2 (6 bases). This CDR3 comprises 17 residues. Germline V lookup: CDR1 SGHTA, CDR2 FQGNSA. The V end was cut by 3 bases, the J end by 10 bases, with 25 bases between. CDR3 DNA sequence: TGTGCCAGCAGCTTGCCTATTCTAGCGCCCCCTCGGAGAGAGCAGTTCTTC. Translation: CASSLPILAPPRREQFF.

The table lists this clone with a count of one. Here the CDR3 reads CASSSQGNQETQYF. CDR3 nucleotides: TGCGCCAGCAGCTCGCAGGGAAACCAAGAGACCCAGTACTTC. The chain recombines TRBV5-1 with TRBJ2-5, with D possibly being TRBD1 (5 bases). V lost 3 bases to trimming and J lost 0 bases, with 9 bases between them. The CDR3 extends over 14 amino acids. Germline V lookup: CDR1 SGHRS, CDR2 YFSETQ.

J is TRBJ2-7 and V is TRBV28; D is uncertain. CDR1 is MDHEN and CDR2 is SYDVKM in the germline V gene. The CDR3 is 13 amino acids. Trimming removed 3 bases from V and 5 bases from J, with 11 bases in between. The CDR3 DNA reads TGTGCCAGCAGTTTGGCGGTGCCCAACGAGCAGTACTTC. This translates into CASSLAVPNEQYF.